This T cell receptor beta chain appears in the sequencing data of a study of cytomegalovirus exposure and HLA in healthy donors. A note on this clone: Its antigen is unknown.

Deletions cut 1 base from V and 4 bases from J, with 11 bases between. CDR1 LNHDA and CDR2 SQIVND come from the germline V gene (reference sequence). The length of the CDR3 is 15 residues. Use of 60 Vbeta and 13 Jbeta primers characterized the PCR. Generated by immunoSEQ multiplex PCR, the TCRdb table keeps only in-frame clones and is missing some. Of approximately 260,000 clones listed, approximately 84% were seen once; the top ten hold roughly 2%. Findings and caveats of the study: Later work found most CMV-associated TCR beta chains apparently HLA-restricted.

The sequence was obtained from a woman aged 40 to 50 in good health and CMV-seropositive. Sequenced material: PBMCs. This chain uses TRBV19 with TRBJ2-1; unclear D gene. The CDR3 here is CASSIGGFLYNEQFF. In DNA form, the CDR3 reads TGTGCCAGTAGTATAGGAGGATTTCTTTACAATGAGCAGTTCTTC.